The subject of this entry is one T cell receptor beta chain. The antigen it binds to is not known. No base quality information exists; no much larger clone differs at one position. CD8 naive samples were CD45RO-negative cells positively selected for CCR7, giving a CD45RA+CCR7+ population that excluded TemRA cells. Healthy HIV-negative adults with no recently reported acute infections or vaccinations were included as donors. Every donor was a Caucasian adult living in Nashville, Tennessee, USA. Blood was collected by leukapheresis, and PBMCs were isolated by Ficoll-Histopaque density gradient centrifugation and then cryopreserved in liquid nitrogen vapor phase. Analytical flow cytometry was used to check the purity and quantity of every magnetically sorted T cell population. Genomic DNA was isolated from every sorted fraction and measured by UV absorbance on a Nanodrop 2000c. TCR CDR3 regions were amplified from genomic DNA by multiplex PCR using the deep immunoSEQ assay. Extracted genomic DNA from each cell subset was distributed evenly across all wells of several immunoSEQ 96-well plates, and each plate was treated as a replicate. For sorted subsets, each replicate PCR was loaded with roughly 0.2 ug genomic DNA, equivalent to some 27,000 T cell genomes. Purified libraries were measured with a Qubit 3.0 fluorometer, size-checked on a Bioanalyzer 2100, and measured again with the KAPA Library Quantification kit. Each immunoSEQ 96-well plate was sequenced on its own single-read 150-cycle Illumina NextSeq 550 flow cell. The paper's data handling went like this. The immunoSEQ output contained only junctional sequences without quality scores, so filtering could not match that applied to full-length reads. Sequences were annotated with PyIR, a Python wrapper for IgBLAST v1.9, using IMGT germline references to assign V/J genes and CDR3. Reads were removed for weak V/J assignments (E-value above 1e-6), missing CDR3, stop codons, out-of-frame junctions, or ambiguous translated residues. V3J clonotypes were defined as sequences sharing the same inferred V gene, J gene, and CDR3 amino acid sequence. Percentage overlap between repertoires was calculated by dividing the number of shared unique clonotypes by the size of the smaller repertoire. Richness of each repertoire was evaluated using RTK rarefaction, the Chao1 estimator, and Recon v2.1 estimates of unobserved clonotypes. Generation probabilities for all TCRbeta clonotypes obtained by the gDNA method from a handful of donors were computed using OLGA. Imported from immuneACCESS, the table was reduced by TCRdb to in-frame sequences with V and J called. These copies leave out some clones; in studies compared against another copy, an unresolved V gene accounts for under half, and the cause of the remainder is not known. For V, J and clone size, that table is used; D and trimming come from the DNA. The sample table shows 1.5 million to 2.5 million clones, and roughly 95% are seen once. More than 0.9% of the sample is held by the ten biggest clonotypes.

The record originates from a study of shared clonotypes between healthy human individuals (TCRdb year 2020). Describing the broader study: Three men and two women, aged 18 to 49 years, made up the cohort. For each donor, three plates each were used for CD4 naive and CD4 memory, two plates were used for CD8 naive, and one plate was used for CD8 memory. To increase sequencing depth and limit assay-specific biases, TCR repertoire library preparation and sequencing were carried out by different laboratories using diverse techniques. The study deeply sequenced blood TCR repertoires of five healthy adults to estimate repertoire size and the extent of clonotype sharing between individuals. Leukapheresis yielded between about 0.9 and 10 billion PBMCs per donor.

The germline V gene (reference sequence) sets CDR1 to MNHNY and CDR2 to SVGAGI. The CDR3 contains 14 residues, cysteine and phenylalanine counted. Only the CDR3 portion is preserved as DNA: 42 bases, with reading frame beginning at the first base. Relative to germline, V is 2 bases shorter and J is 3 bases shorter, with 9 bases between their ends. What the authors observed across the whole study: The genetic and exposure-history diversity represented was limited by the small number of donors. Across a handful of donors, approximately 5% of naive CD4, approximately 4% of naive CD8, 2.3% of memory CD4, and roughly 0.4% of memory CD8 clonotypes were shared. Compared with non-shared clonotypes, the clonotypes found in all four sorted-subset donors had higher generation probabilities. Naive subsets generally had larger estimated clonotype richness than memory subsets did. Incomplete sequencing was indicated by rarefaction of sorted-subset datasets, despite the large sequencing depth. Based on pairwise subsampling, the degree of clonotype sharing among donors was expected to be affected by sequencing depth. Sampling was restricted to blood, and TCR repertoires in tissue are likely to differ from TCR repertoires in blood.

The clonotype comes from a man in his late teens or twenties in good health. Rearrangement joined TRBV6-6 to TRBJ2-3, with a weak D call of TRBD2 (6 bases match). The sample was naive CD8+ T cells sorted from blood. The cell subset or site label, as the study defines it: CD45RA+CCR7+. The DNA is as follows: TGTGCCAGCAGTTACGTGGGGGGTACAGATACGCAGTATTTT. The translation is CASSYVGGTDTQYF.